The clone carrying this T cell receptor (beta chain) was observed once. Unstimulated regulatory T cells (CD4+CD25+CD127-), CD4+CD25- non-regulatory cells, CD4 and CD8 cells were FACS-sorted from thawed PBMCs. The data were taken from a study of Tregs in tolerant kidney transplant recipients. Turning to the study itself: Related graft donors supplied nonmyeloablative bone marrow transplants, and mixed chimerism was transient.

Assay: immunoSEQ multiplex PCR; the TCRdb copy retains only in-frame clones and omits some. The sample holds about 100,000 clones; around 87% are singletons and the top ten take about 0.31%. The CDR3 totals 14 residues. Trimming at V came to 0 bases and at J to 7 bases, leaving 3 bases not matched to a gene. The germline CDR1 and CDR2 sequences are SGHRS and YFSETQ. Sequencing used CD4+ T cells from blood, obtained before the transplant. This TCR derives from a human donor who received a combined kidney and bone marrow transplant. The chain has TRBV5-1 and TRBJ2-1; TRBD1 aligns across 8 bases. CDR3 region: CASSLGQGFNEQFF. The DNA for the CDR3 is TGCGCCAGCAGCTTGGGACAGGGGTTTAATGAGCAGTTCTTC.